This TCR beta chain was recorded in a study of cytomegalovirus exposure and HLA in healthy donors. Study conclusions and caveats: Analysis performed later showed TCR beta chains linked to HLA being more clonally expanded than equally common others. Researchers catalogued 164 TCR beta chains as cytomegalovirus-associated.

The study ran its PCR with 60 Vbeta and 13 Jbeta primers. Assay used: immunoSEQ multiplex PCR; TCRdb lists only in-frame clones, some missing. The sample includes some 120,000 clones, approximately 80% of them seen just once. In regard to this clone: Its cognate antigen is unknown.

This clonotype originated in a man under 40 in good health and CMV-seronegative. The sequenced sample was PBMCs.

The CDR3 protein is CASIKQVTSGSCEQYF. For the CDR3, the DNA is TGCGCCAGCATCAAGCAGGTGACTAGCGGGAGTTGCGAGCAGTACTTC. The chain combines TRBV10-1 with TRBJ2-7; 12 nucleotides align to TRBD2. CDR3 length: 16 residues. The J segment lost 6 bases and the V segment lost 7 bases, leaving 13 bases of the junction unmatched. The V gene's germline CDR1 is WNHNN and CDR2 SYGVQD (reference sequence).